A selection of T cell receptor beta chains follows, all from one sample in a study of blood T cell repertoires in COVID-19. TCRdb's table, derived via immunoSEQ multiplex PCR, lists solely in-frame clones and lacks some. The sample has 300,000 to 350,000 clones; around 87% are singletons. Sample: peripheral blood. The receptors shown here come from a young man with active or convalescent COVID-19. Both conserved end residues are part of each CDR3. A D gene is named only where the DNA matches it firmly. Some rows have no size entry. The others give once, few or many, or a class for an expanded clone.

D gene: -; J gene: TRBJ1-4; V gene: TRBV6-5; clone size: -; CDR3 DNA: TGTGCCAGCAGTACAGGGCCAACTAATGAAAAACTGTTTTTT; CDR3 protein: CASSTGPTNEKLFF
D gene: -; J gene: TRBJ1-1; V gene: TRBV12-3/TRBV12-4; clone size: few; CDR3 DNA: TGTGCCAGCAGTTTAGGGGGGCCCACTGAAGCTTTCTTT; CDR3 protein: CASSLGGPTEAFF
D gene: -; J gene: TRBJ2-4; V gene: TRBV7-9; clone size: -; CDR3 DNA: TGTGCCAGCAGCTTGGGACTCCTTAACTCCAAAAACATTCAGTACTTC; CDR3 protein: CASSLGLLNSKNIQYF
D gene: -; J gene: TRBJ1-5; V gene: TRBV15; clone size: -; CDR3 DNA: TGTGCCACCAGCAGAGATGAGGCGGGTGTGCAGCCCCAGCATTTT; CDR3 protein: CATSRDEAGVQPQHF
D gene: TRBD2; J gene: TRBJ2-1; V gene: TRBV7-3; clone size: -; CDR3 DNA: TGTGCCAGCAGCTTAAGGGGGACTAGCCGATACAATGAGCAGTTCTTC; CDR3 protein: CASSLRGTSRYNEQFF
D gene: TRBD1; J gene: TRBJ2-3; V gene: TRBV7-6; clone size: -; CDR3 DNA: TGTGCCAGCAGCAAATGGGACAGGCGAGGCACAGATACGCAGTATTTT; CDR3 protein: CASSKWDRRGTDTQYF
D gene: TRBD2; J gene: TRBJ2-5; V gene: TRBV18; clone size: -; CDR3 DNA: TGTGCCAGCTCACCGACTAGCGGGGGTGTCGTTGAGACCCAGTACTTC; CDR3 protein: CASSPTSGGVVETQYF
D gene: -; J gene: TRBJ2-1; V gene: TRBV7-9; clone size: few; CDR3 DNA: TGTGCCAGCAGCCCGCCTATTGACAATGAGCAGTTCTTC; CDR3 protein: CASSPPIDNEQFF
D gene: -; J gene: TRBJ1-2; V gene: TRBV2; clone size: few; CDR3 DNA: TGTGCCAGCAGCCGGGTTCTGAACTATGGCTACACCTTC; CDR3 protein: CASSRVLNYGYTF
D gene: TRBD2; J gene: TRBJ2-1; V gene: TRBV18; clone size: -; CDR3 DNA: TGTGCCAGCTCACCACGGGGGATAGCTAGCGGGAGCCCCAGCTCCTACAATGAGCAGTTCTTC; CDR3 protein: CASSPRGIASGSPSSYNEQFF
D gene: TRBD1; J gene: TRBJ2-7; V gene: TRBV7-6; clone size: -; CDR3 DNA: TGTGCCAGCAGCCGAATTCCACCCGCCCCGGGACAGGCCCATTACGAGCAGTACTTC; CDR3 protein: CASSRIPPAPGQAHYEQYF
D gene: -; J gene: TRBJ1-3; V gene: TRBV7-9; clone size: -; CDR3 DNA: TGTGCCAGCAGCGCGTCAATTGGAAACACCATATATTTT; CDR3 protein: CASSASIGNTIYF
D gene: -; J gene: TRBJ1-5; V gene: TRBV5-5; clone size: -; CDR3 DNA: TGTGCCAGCAGCTTGGCAGGGATGGGCAATCAGCCCCAGCATTTT; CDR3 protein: CASSLAGMGNQPQHF
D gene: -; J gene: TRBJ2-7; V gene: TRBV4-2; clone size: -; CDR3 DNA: TGTGCCAGCAGTCCCGCCGAGTCCTACGAGCAGTACTTC; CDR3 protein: CASSPAESYEQYF
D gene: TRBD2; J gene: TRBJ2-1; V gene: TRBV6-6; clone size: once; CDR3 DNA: TGTGCCAGCGGGACTAGCGGGAGGAACAATGAGCAGTTCTTC; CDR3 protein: CASGTSGRNNEQFF
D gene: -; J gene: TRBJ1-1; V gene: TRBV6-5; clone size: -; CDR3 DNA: TGTGCCAGCTTCACTAGGCGGGGGGCAGATACTGAAGCTTTCTTT; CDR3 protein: CASFTRRGADTEAFF
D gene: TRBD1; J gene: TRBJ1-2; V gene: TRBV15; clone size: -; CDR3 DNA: TGTGCCACCAGCGAACAGGGGTATTGGGGTTATGGCTACACCTTC; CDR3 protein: CATSEQGYWGYGYTF
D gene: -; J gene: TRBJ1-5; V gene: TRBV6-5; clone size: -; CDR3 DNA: TGTGCCAGCAGTTACTCAGGGAGGGGTCAGCCCCAGCATTTT; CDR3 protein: CASSYSGRGQPQHF
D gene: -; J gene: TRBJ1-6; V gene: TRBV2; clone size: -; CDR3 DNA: TGTGCCAGCAGGGGCAGTTATAATTCACCCCTCCACTTT; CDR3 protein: CASRGSYNSPLHF
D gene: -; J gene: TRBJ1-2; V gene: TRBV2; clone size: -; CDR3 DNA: TGTGCCAGCAGTGAAGATCAAGGTATAGCGCGGGGCTACACCTTC; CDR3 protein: CASSEDQGIARGYTF
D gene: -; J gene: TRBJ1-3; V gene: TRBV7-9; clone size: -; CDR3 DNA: TGTGCCAGCAGCCCGTCCGGAGAGGCCATATATTTT; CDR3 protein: CASSPSGEAIYF
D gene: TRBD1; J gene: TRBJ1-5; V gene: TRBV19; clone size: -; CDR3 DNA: TGTGCCTCCCACAGGATTGGTCTTACAGGGGAATATCAGCCCCAGCATTTT; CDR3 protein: CASHRIGLTGEYQPQHF
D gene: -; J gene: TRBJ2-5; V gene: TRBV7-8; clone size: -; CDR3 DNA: TGTGCCAGCAGCTTTGGGGGGTCGGAAGAGACCCAGTACTTC; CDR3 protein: CASSFGGSEETQYF
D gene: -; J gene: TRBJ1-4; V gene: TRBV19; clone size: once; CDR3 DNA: TGTGCCAGTGCCGGGACATCCAATAATGAAAAACTGTTTTTT; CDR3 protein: CASAGTSNNEKLFF
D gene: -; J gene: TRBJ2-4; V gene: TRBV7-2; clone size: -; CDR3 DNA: TGTGCCAGCAGCTTAGACCGGAGGACTCTTCTAGCCAAAAACATTCAGTACTTC; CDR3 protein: CASSLDRRTLLAKNIQYF
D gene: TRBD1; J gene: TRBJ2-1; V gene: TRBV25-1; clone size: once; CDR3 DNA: TGTGCCAGCAGTGACACAGGGGGATACAATGAGCAGTTCTTC; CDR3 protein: CASSDTGGYNEQFF
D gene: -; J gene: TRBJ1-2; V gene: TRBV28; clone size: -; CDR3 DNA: TGTGCCAGCAGTTTAAAAGGGGTTCGGGGCTACACCTTC; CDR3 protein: CASSLKGVRGYTF
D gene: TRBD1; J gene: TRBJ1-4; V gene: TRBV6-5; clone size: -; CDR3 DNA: TGTGCCAGCAGTTACCGGGGACAGGGAGGAAAACTGTTTTTT; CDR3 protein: CASSYRGQGGKLFF
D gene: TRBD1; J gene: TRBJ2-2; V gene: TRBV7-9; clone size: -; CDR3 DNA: TGTGCCAGCAGCCCTCCTTTCAACTCGGGACAGGGGACCGGGGAGCTGTTTTTT; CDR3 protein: CASSPPFNSGQGTGELFF
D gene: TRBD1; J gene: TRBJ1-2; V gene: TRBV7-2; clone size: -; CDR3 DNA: TGTGCCAGCAGCTTAGTAGGGGGCGACCCCTATGGCTACACCTTC; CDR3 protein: CASSLVGGDPYGYTF
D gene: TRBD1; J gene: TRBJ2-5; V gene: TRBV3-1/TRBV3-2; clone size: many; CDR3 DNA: TGTGCCAGCAGCCGAACCGGGACAGGTGAGACCCAGTACTTC; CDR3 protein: CASSRTGTGETQYF
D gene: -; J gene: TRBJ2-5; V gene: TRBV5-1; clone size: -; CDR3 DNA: TGCGCCAGCAGCTTGCCCAACCAAGAGACCCAGTACTTC; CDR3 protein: CASSLPNQETQYF
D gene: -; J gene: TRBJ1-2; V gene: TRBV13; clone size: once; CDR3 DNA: TGTGCCAGCAGCTTAGCCGGGATCTCCTATGGCTACACCTTC; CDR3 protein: CASSLAGISYGYTF
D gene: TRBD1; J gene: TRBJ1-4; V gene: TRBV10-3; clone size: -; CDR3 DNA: TGTGCCATCAGCCTGACAGGGGGCCGTGAAAAACTGTTTTTT; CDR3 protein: CAISLTGGREKLFF
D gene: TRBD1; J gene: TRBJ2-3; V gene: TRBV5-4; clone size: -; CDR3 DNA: TGTGCCAGCAGCAGCGGGACAGGGTCCCCAGATACGCAGTATTTT; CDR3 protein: CASSSGTGSPDTQYF
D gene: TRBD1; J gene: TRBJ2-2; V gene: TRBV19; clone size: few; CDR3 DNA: TGTGCCAGTAGTATTGATGACAGGGGAACCGGGGAGCTGTTTTTT; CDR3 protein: CASSIDDRGTGELFF
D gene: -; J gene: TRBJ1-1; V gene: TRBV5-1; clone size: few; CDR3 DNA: TGCGCCAGCAGGCAGGGTTTGAACACTGAAGCTTTCTTT; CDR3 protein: CASRQGLNTEAFF
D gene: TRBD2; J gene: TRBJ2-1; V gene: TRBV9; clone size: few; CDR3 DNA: TGTGCCAGCAGCGTAGAGGCGGGGGGTTACAATGAGCAGTTCTTC; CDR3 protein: CASSVEAGGYNEQFF
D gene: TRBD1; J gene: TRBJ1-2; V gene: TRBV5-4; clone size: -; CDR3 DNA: TGTGCCATCACAGGGGGGTATTACTATGGCTACACCTTC; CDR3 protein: CAITGGYYYGYTF
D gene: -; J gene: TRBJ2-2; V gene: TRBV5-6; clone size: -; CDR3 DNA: TGTGCCAGCAGCTTGGCGAGTCCTAACTCCGGGGAGCTGTTTTTT; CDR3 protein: CASSLASPNSGELFF
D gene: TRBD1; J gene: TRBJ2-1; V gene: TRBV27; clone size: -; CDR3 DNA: TGTGCCAGCAGTTTACAGGGGGCTAACAATGAGCAGTTCTTC; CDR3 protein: CASSLQGANNEQFF
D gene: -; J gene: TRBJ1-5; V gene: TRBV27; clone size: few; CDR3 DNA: TGTGCCAGCAGTCCACAACCTTACACGACAGGCCGCAATCAGCCCCAGCATTTT; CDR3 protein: CASSPQPYTTGRNQPQHF
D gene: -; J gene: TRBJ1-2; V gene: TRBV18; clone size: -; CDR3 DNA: TGTGCCAGCTCCCCTACAACGTGGGGGGACTATGGCTACACCTTC; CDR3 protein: CASSPTTWGDYGYTF
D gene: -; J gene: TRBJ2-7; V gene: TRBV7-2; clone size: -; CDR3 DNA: TGTGCCAGCAGCTTACGGGGGTTAGTCTACGAGCAGTACTTC; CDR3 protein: CASSLRGLVYEQYF
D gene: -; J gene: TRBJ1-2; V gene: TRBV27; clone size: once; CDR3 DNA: TGTGCCAGCAGTAGGAAAGGGGGGGATAACTATGGCTACACCTTC; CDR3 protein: CASSRKGGDNYGYTF
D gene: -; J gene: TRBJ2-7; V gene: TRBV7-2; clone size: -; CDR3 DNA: TGTGCCAGCAGCCCAGGGAGGCAGACCTACGAGCAGTACTTC; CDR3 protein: CASSPGRQTYEQYF
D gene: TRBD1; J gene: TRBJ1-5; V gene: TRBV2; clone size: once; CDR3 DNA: TGTGCCAGCAGATACCAGGGGGACAGCAATCAGCCCCAGCATTTT; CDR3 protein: CASRYQGDSNQPQHF
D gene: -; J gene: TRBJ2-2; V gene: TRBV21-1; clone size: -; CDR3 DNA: TGTGCCAGCACCATACCGGGACAGGGGGTGAACACCGGGGAGCTGTTTTTT; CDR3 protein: CASTIPGQGVNTGELFF